This T cell receptor beta chain was documented in a study of blood T cell repertoires in COVID-19. For the study at large: Samples of COVID-19 (acute and convalescent) were obtained from the United States, Italy and Spain.

The study assigned cohorts using participant-reported clinical history. TCRdb's copy holds only in-frame clones and misses some; the assay was immunoSEQ multiplex PCR. The sample comprises around 290,000 clones, around 90% of which are singletons, and 0.95% to 1.3% rests with the top ten. This CDR3 is 15 amino acids long. Trimming removed 5 bases from V and 4 bases from J; junction bases left unmatched: 10. The germline gives CDR1 MDHEN, CDR2 SYDVKM. The sequence came from a woman aged 30 to 39 who had recovered from COVID-19. The rearrangement uses TRBV28 and TRBJ1-2; TRBD1 matches at 7 bases. Sample: PBMCs or T cells enriched from blood (not recorded which). The CDR3 is CASSRDSTGIYGYTF. CDR3 bases: TGTGCCAGCAGTCGCGACTCGACAGGGATCTATGGCTACACCTTC.